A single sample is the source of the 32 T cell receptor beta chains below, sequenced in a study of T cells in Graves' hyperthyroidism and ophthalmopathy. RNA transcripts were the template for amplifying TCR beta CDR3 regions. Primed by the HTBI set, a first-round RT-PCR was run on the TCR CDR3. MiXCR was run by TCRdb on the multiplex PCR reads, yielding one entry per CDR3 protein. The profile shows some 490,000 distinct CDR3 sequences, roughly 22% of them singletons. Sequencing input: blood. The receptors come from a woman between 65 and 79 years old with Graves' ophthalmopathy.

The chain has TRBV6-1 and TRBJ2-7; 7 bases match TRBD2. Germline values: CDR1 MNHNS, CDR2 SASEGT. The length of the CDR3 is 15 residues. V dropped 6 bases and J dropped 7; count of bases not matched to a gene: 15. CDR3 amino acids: CASSIFGRASGEQYF. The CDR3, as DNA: TGTGCCAGCAGCATCTTTGGGAGGGCCTCGGGGGAGCAGTACTTC.

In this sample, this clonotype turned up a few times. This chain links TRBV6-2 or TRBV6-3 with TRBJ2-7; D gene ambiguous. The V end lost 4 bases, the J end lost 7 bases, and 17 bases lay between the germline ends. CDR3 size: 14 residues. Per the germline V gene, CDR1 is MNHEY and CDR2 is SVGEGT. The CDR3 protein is CASSSPSDGWEQYF. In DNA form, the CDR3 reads TGTGCCAGCAGTTCCCCATCGGACGGGTGGGAGCAGTACTTC.

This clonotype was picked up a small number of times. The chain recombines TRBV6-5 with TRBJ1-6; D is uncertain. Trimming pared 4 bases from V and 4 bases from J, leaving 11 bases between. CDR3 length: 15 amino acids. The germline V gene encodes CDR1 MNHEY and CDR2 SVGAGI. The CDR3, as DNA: TGTGCCAGCAGTTTTCAGGCTCCTTATAATTCACCCCTCCACTTT. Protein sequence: CASSFQAPYNSPLHF.

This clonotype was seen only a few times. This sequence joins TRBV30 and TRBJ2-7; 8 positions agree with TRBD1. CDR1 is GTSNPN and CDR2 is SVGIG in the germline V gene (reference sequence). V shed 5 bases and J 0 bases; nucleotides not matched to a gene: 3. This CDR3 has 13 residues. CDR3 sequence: CAWETGGSYEQYF. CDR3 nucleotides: TGTGCCTGGGAAACAGGGGGCTCCTACGAGCAGTACTTC.

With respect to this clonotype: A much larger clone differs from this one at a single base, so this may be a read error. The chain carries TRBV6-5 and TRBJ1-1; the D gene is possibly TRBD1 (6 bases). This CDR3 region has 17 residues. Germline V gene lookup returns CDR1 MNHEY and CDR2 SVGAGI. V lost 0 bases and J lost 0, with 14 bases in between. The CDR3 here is CASSYSRTEPVNTEAFF. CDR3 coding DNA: TGTGCCAGCAGTTACTCGAGGACAGAGCCAGTGAACACTGAAGCTTTCTTT.

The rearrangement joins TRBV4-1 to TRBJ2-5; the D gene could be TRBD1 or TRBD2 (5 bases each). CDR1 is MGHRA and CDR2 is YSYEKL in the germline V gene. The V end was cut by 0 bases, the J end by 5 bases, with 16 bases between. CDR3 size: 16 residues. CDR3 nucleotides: TGCGCCAGCAGCCAAGAGTTGGGTGGGGGTGCGGAGACCCAGTACTTC. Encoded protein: CASSQELGGGAETQYF.

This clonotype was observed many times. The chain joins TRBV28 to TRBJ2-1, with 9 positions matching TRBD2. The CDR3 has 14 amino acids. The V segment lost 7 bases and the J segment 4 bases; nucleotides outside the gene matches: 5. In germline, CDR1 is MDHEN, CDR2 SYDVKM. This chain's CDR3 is CASIAGGPYNEQFF. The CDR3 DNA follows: TGTGCCAGCATCGCGGGAGGGCCGTACAATGAGCAGTTCTTC.

The DNA for the CDR3 is TGTGCCAGCCGCCGGGACACAATAGCAGATACGCAGTATTTT. It translates to CASRRDTIADTQYF. The J gene is TRBJ2-3, the V gene TRBV11-2; TRBD1 is a possible D gene (6 bases). Germline V gene sequence: CDR1 SGHAT, CDR2 FQNNGV. V was cut by 8 bases and J by 4 bases, with 16 bases left in between. There are 14 residues in the CDR3.

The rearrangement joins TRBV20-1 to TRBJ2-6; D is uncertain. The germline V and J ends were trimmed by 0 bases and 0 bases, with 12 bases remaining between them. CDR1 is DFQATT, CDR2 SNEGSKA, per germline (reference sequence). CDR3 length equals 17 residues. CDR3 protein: CSARDMRRVSGANVLTF. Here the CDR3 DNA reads TGCAGTGCTAGAGATATGCGCAGAGTCTCTGGGGCCAACGTCCTGACTTTC.

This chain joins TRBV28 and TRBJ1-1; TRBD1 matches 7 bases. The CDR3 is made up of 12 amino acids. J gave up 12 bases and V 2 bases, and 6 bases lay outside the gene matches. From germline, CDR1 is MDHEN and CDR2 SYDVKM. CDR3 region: CASSLGQGESFF. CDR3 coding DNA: TGTGCCAGCAGTTTAGGGCAGGGGGAGTCTTTCTTT.

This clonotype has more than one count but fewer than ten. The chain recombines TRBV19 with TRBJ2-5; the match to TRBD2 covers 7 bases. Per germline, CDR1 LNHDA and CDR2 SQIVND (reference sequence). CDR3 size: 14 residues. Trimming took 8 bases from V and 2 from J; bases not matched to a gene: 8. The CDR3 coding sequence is TGTGCCAGTGGCGTACCGGGACTACAAGAGACCCAGTACTTC. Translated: CASGVPGLQETQYF. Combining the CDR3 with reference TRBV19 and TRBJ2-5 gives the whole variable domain DGGITQSPKYLFRKEGQNVTLSCEQNLNHDAMYWYRQDPGQGLRLIYYSQIVNDFQKGDIAEGYSVSREKKESFPLTVTSAQKNPTAFYLCASGVPGLQETQYFGPGTRLLVL.

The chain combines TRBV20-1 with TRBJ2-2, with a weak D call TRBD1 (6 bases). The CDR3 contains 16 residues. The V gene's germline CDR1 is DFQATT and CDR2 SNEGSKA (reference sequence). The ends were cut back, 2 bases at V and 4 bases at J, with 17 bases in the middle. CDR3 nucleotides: TGCAGTGCTAGACCTGCCGGACAGTCGATCACCGGGGAGCTGTTTTTT. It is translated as CSARPAGQSITGELFF.

CDR3 protein: CATSCGRTGGTDTQYF. CDR3 DNA: TGTGCCACCAGCTGTGGTAGGACAGGGGGCACAGATACGCAGTATTTT. The chain recombines TRBV15 with TRBJ2-3, with 9 bases identical to TRBD1. The ends lost 5 bases at V and 1 base at J; junction bases unmatched: 7. Germline loops: CDR1 LNHNV, CDR2 YYDKDF (reference sequence). This CDR3 contains 16 residues.

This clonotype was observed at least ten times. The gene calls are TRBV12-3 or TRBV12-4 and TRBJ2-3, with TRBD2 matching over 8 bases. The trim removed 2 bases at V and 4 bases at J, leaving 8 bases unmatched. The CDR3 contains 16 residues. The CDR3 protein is CASSLLSGSRADTQYF. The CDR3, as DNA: TGTGCCAGCAGTTTACTCAGCGGGAGTAGGGCAGATACGCAGTATTTT.

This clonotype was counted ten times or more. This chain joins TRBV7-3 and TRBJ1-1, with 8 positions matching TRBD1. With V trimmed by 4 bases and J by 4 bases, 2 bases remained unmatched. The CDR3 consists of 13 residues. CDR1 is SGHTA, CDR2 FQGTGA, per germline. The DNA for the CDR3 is TGTGCCAGCAGCTCCGGACAGGGCACTGAAGCTTTCTTT. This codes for CASSSGQGTEAFF.

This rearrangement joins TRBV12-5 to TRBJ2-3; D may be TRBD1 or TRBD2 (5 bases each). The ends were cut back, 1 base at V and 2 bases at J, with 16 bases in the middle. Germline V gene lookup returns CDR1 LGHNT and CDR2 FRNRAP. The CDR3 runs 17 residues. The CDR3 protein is CASGLAWGTRDTDTQYF. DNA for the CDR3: TGTGCTAGTGGTTTGGCCTGGGGGACGAGGGACACAGATACGCAGTATTTT.

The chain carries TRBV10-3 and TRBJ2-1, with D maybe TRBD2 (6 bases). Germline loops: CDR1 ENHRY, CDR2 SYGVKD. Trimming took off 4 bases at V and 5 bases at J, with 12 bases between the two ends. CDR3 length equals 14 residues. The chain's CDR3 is CAISVRERNNEQFF. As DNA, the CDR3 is TGTGCCATCAGTGTCCGGGAGAGGAACAATGAGCAGTTCTTC.

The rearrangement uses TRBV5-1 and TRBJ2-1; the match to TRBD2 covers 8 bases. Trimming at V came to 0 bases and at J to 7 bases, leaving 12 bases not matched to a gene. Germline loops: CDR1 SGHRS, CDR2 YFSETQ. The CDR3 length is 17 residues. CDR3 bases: TGCGCCAGCAGCTTGGGAGGCAGCGCCGGGGGGGAGAATGAGCAGTTCTTC. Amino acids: CASSLGGSAGGENEQFF.

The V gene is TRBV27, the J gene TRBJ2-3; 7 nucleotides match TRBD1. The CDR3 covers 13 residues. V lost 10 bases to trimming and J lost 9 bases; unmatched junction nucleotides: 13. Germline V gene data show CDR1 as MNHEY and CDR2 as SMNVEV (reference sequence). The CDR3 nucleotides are TGTGCCACCTCACTCTCTCGACAGGGCACGCAGTATTTT. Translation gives CATSLSRQGTQYF.

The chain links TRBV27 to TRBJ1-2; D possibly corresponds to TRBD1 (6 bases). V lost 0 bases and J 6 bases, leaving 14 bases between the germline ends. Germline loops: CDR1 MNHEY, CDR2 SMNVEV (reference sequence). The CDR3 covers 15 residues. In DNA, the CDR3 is TGTGCCAGCAGTTTATCGTGGCAGGGGATCAATGGCTACACCTTC. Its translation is CASSLSWQGINGYTF.

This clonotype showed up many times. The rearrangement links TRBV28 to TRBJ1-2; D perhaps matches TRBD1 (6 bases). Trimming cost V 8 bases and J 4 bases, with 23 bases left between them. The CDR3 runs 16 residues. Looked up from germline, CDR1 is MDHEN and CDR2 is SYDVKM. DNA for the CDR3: TGTGCCAGCGCTGGGGGGGGCGCTCAATCTAGCTATGGCTACACCTTC. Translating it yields CASAGGGAQSSYGYTF.

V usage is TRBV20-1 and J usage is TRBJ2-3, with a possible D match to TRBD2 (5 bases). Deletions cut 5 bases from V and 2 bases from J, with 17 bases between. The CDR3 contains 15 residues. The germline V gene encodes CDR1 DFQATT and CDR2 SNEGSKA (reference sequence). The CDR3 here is CSAEGMVGNTDTQYF. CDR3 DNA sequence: TGCAGTGCTGAGGGAATGGTGGGGAACACAGATACGCAGTATTTT.

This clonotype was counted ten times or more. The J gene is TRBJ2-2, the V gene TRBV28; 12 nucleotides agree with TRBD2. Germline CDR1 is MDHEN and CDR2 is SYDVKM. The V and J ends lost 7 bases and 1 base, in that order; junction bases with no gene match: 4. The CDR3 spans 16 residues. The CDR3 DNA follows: TGTGCCAGCATTCTAGCGGGAGGGCGGAACACCGGGGAGCTGTTTTTT. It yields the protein CASILAGGRNTGELFF.

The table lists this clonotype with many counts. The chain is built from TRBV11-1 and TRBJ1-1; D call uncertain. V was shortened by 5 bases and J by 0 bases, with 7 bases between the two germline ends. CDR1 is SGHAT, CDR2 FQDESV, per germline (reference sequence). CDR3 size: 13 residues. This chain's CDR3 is CASSLGMNTEAFF. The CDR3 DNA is TGTGCCAGCAGCCTCGGTATGAACACTGAAGCTTTCTTT.

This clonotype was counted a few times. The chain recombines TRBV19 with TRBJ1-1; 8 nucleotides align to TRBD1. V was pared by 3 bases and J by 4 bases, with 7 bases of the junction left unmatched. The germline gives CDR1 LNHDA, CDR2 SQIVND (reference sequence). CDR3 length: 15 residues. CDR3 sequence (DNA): TGTGCCAGTAGTATCCTCCAGGGGGCATCCACTGAAGCTTTCTTT. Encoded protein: CASSILQGASTEAFF.

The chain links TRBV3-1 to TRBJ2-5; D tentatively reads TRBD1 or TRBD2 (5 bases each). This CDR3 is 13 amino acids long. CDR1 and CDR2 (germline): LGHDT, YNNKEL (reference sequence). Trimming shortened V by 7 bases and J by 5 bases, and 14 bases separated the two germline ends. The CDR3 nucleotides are TGTGCCAGCATGGTGGGGGTTGGGGAGACCCAGTACTTC. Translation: CASMVGVGETQYF.

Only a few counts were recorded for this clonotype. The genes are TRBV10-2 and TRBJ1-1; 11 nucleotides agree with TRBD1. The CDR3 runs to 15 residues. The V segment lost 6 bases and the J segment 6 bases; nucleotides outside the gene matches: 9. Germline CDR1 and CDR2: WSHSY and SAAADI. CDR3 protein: CASRDDRTGGPEAFF. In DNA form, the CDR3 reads TGCGCCAGCAGGGACGACCGGACAGGGGGCCCTGAAGCTTTCTTT.

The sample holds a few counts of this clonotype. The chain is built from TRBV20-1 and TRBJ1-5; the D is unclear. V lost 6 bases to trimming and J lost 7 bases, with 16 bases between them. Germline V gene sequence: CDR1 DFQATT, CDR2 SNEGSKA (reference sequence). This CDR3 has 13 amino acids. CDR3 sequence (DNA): TGCAGTGCCGAACAAGGCCCCGGGCAGCCCCAGCATTTT. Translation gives CSAEQGPGQPQHF.

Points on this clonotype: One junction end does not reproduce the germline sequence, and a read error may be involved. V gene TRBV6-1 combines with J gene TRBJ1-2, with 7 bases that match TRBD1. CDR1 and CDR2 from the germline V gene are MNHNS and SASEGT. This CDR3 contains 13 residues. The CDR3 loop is CASSRTGGYDYTF. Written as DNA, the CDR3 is TGTGCCAGCAGCCGGACAGGAGGCTATGACTACACCTTC.

CDR3 amino acids: CASTSQLYNEQFF. The CDR3 region has the DNA TGTGCCAGTACTTCCCAACTTTACAATGAGCAGTTCTTC. The chain links TRBV19 to TRBJ2-1; D gene unclear. This CDR3 is 13 amino acids long. CDR1 LNHDA and CDR2 SQIVND come from the germline V gene (reference sequence). V was clipped by 7 bases and J by 4 bases, with 11 bases between them.

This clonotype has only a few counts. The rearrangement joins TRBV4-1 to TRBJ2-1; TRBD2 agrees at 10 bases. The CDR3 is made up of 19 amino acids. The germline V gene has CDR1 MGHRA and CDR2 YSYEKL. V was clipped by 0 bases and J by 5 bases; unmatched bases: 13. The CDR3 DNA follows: TGCGCCAGCAGCCAAGATAGGGAAGCGGGAGGGTTCTTAGACAATGAGCAGTTCTTC. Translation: CASSQDREAGGFLDNEQFF.

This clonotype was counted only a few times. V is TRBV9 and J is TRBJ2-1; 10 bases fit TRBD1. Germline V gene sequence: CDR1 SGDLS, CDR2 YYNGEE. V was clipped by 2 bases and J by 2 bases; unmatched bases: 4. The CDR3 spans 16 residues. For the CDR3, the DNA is TGTGCCAGCAGCGTTTCGACAGGGGGCGCCTACAATGAGCAGTTCTTC. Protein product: CASSVSTGGAYNEQFF.